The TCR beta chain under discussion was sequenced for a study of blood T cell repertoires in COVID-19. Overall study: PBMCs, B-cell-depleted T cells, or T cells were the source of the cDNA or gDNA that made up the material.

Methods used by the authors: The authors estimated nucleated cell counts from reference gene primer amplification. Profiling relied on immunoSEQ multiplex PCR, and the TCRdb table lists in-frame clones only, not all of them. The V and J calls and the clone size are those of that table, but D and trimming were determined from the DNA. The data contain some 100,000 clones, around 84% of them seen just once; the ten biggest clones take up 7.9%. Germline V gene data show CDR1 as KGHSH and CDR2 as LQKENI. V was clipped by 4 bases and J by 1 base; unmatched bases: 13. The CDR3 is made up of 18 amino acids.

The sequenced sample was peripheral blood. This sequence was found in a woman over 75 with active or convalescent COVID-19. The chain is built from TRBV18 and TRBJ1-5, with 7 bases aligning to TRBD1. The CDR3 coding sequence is TGTGCCAGCTCACTAAGTCTTGAGGGGGCGAGGAGCAATCAGCCCCAGCATTTT. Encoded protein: CASSLSLEGARSNQPQHF.